These T cell receptor beta chains were read from a single sample in a study of T cells in narcolepsy. TCRdb's copy holds only in-frame clones and misses some; the assay was immunoSEQ multiplex PCR. There are over 30,000 clones in the sample; more than 80% occur only once, and roughly 1.3% lies in the top ten. Sequenced input: CD45RA- memory CD4+ T cells from PBMCs. The receptors here all came from a human donor with narcolepsy. The CDR3 runs from the conserved cysteine through the conserved F or W. Each record gives: CDR3 length, J gene, clone size, V gene, D gene, CDR3 DNA, CDR3 protein. A D gene is named only where the DNA matches it firmly. Size tells how often a clone was seen (once, few, many) or the class of an expanded clone, and some rows leave it out.

len: 15; j_gene: TRBJ1-4; abundance: few; v_gene: TRBV7-8; d_gene: -; CDR3nt: TGTGCCAGCAGCTTAGGGGTAGGGGGAGGTGAAAAACTGTTTTTT; CDR3aa: CASSLGVGGGEKLFF
len: 16; j_gene: TRBJ2-5; abundance: -; v_gene: TRBV11-2; d_gene: TRBD2; CDR3nt: TGTGCCAGCAGCCCAGGGGAGCGGGGGGGCTGGGTGACCCAGTACTTC; CDR3aa: CASSPGERGGWVTQYF
len: 11; j_gene: TRBJ2-3; abundance: -; v_gene: TRBV7-2; d_gene: -; CDR3nt: TGTGCCAGCAGCTTAGAGGATACGCAGTATTTT; CDR3aa: CASSLEDTQYF
len: 15; j_gene: TRBJ2-3; abundance: -; v_gene: TRBV10-3; d_gene: -; CDR3nt: TGTGCCATCAGTGAGTCAGGTGGTTACACAGATACGCAGTATTTT; CDR3aa: CAISESGGYTDTQYF
len: 15; j_gene: TRBJ2-5; abundance: -; v_gene: TRBV9; d_gene: TRBD2; CDR3nt: TGTGCCAGCAGCCCAGTCAGCGGGGGCCAAGAGACCCAGTACTTC; CDR3aa: CASSPVSGGQETQYF
len: 15; j_gene: TRBJ2-5; abundance: -; v_gene: TRBV5-4; d_gene: TRBD2; CDR3nt: TGTGCCAGCAGCTTGGAAGCTAGCGGGGACGAGACCCAGTACTTC; CDR3aa: CASSLEASGDETQYF
len: 13; j_gene: TRBJ2-2; abundance: -; v_gene: TRBV19; d_gene: -; CDR3nt: TGTGCCAGTGGTTCGGGGAACACCGGGGAGCTGTTTTTT; CDR3aa: CASGSGNTGELFF
len: 11; j_gene: TRBJ2-3; abundance: -; v_gene: TRBV11-1; d_gene: -; CDR3nt: TGTGCCAGCAGCCCGATAGATACGCAGTATTTT; CDR3aa: CASSPIDTQYF
len: 18; j_gene: TRBJ1-6; abundance: -; v_gene: TRBV7-9; d_gene: TRBD1; CDR3nt: TGTGCCAGCAGTCGGGGAGGGGGCGTCCCTCCAAAGGATTCACCCCTCCACTTT; CDR3aa: CASSRGGGVPPKDSPLHF
len: 16; j_gene: TRBJ2-1; abundance: -; v_gene: TRBV19; d_gene: TRBD1; CDR3nt: TGTGCCAGTAGATCGACCGGGACAGGGTCGTGGAATGAGCAGTTCTTC; CDR3aa: CASRSTGTGSWNEQFF
len: 17; j_gene: TRBJ2-5; abundance: -; v_gene: TRBV7-8; d_gene: -; CDR3nt: TGTGCCAGCAGCTTAGCTCTAGGACAGACTGACCAAGAGACCCAGTACTTC; CDR3aa: CASSLALGQTDQETQYF
len: 15; j_gene: TRBJ2-5; abundance: -; v_gene: TRBV4-2; d_gene: -; CDR3nt: TGTGCCAGCAGCCCAGGGACCTCGGAGGCGGAGACCCAGTACTTC; CDR3aa: CASSPGTSEAETQYF
len: 15; j_gene: TRBJ2-2; abundance: -; v_gene: TRBV7-2; d_gene: -; CDR3nt: TGTGCCAGGAGCTTATACTCATCTGACACCGGGGAGCTGTTTTTT; CDR3aa: CARSLYSSDTGELFF
len: 15; j_gene: TRBJ2-3; abundance: -; v_gene: TRBV5-1; d_gene: TRBD2; CDR3nt: TGCGCCAGCAGCCCTAGCGGGGGGGACGAAGATACGCAGTATTTT; CDR3aa: CASSPSGGDEDTQYF
len: 10; j_gene: TRBJ2-1; abundance: once; v_gene: TRBV6-6; d_gene: -; CDR3nt: TGTGCCAGTGGACAGAATGAGCAGTTCTTC; CDR3aa: CASGQNEQFF
len: 16; j_gene: TRBJ2-1; abundance: few; v_gene: TRBV4-2; d_gene: TRBD2; CDR3nt: TGTGCCAGCAGCCGAATCAGCGGGGGGGCTTACAATGAGCAGTTCTTC; CDR3aa: CASSRISGGAYNEQFF